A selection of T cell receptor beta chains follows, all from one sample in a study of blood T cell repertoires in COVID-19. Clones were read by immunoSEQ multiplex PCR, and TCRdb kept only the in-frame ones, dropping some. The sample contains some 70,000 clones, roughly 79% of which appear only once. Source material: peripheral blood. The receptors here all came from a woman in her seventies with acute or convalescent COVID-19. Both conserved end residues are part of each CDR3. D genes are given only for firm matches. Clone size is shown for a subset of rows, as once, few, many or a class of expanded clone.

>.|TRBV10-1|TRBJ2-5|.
TGCGCCAGCAGTGGCGGTAGCGGAGGCCAAGAGACCCAGTACTTC
CASSGGSGGQETQYF
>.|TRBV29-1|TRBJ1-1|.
TGCAGCGTTGAAGGGCAGGGCAACATGAACACTGAAGCTTTCTTT
CSVEGQGNMNTEAFF
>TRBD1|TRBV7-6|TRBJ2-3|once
TGTGCCAGCAGCCCTGGGGGGACAGGGCATGATACGCAGTATTTT
CASSPGGTGHDTQYF
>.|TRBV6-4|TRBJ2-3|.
TGTGCCAGCTGCCGTATTTATGGTGCGCCAGATACGCAGTATTTT
CASCRIYGAPDTQYF
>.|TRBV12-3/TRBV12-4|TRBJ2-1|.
TGTGCCAGCACCCTCTACAATGAGCAGTTCTTC
CASTLYNEQFF
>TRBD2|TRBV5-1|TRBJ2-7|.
TGCGCCAGCAGCACGGGGACTAGCGGCTACGAGCAGTACTTC
CASSTGTSGYEQYF
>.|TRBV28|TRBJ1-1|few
TGTGCCAGCAGTTTAAGAGTCCTCACTGAAGCTTTCTTT
CASSLRVLTEAFF
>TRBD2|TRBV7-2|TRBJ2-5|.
TGTGCCAGCAGCCCGGGGGGGCTAGCGGGAGTATCCGAGACCCAGTACTTC
CASSPGGLAGVSETQYF
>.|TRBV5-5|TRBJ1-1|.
TGTGCCAGCAGCTTTACAGGGCGTAACACTGAAGCTTTCTTT
CASSFTGRNTEAFF
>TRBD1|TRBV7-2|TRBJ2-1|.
TGTGCCAGCAGCTTCAAGACAGGGGGCTCCTACAATGAGCAGTTCTTC
CASSFKTGGSYNEQFF
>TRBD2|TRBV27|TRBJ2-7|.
TGTGCCAGCAGGGTGACTAGCGGATCTACCTACGAGCAGTACTTC
CASRVTSGSTYEQYF
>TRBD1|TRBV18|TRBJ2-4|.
TGTGCCAGCTCAGTTAGACAGGGAAGTGCCAAAAACATTCAGTACTTC
CASSVRQGSAKNIQYF